The source of this T cell receptor (beta chain) is a study of blood T cell repertoires in COVID-19. Study at large: Donors in the United States, Italy and Spain gave samples during acute or convalescent COVID-19.

TCRdb's table, derived via immunoSEQ multiplex PCR, lists solely in-frame clones and lacks some. The top ten clones hold approximately 6% of a sample with a few hundred thousand clones, roughly 85% of them seen once. This CDR3 has 15 amino acids. Looked up from germline, CDR1 is LNHDA and CDR2 is SQIVND (reference sequence). Trimming cost V 3 bases and J 7 bases; bases outside gene matches: 5. This rearrangement joins TRBV19 to TRBJ1-6; 8 nucleotides align to TRBD1. This receptor was identified in a woman aged 25 to 39 who had recovered from COVID-19. The sequencing input was PBMCs or T cells enriched from blood (not recorded which). The CDR3 loop is CASSMTGVGNSPLHF. Here the CDR3 DNA reads TGTGCCAGTAGTATGACAGGGGTGGGAAATTCACCCCTCCACTTT.